This T cell receptor beta chain was recovered during a study of blood T cell repertoires in COVID-19. In the study overall: Samples of COVID-19 (acute and convalescent) were obtained from the United States, Italy and Spain. Nucleic acid was either cDNA or gDNA, and it came from T cells, B-cell-depleted T cells, or PBMCs.

Germline V gene sequence: CDR1 SGHRS, CDR2 YFSETQ. V lost 6 bases, J lost 8 bases, and 8 bases stayed unmatched. The CDR3 loop spans 13 amino acids. The authors' processing: Amplification from reference gene primers served as the basis for estimated nucleated cell counts. Sequencing used immunoSEQ multiplex PCR; TCRdb keeps in-frame clones, though not all of them. V and J calls and clone size follow that table, whereas D and trimming were derived from the DNA. In the table there are 200,000 or so clones, approximately 84% of which are singletons. This clonotype was sampled from a man in his fifties with acute or convalescent COVID-19. The specimen was peripheral blood. V is TRBV5-1 and J is TRBJ1-2; the match to TRBD1 covers 9 bases. The CDR3: CASTPQGAGGYTF. As DNA, the CDR3 is TGCGCCAGCACACCACAGGGGGCCGGAGGCTACACCTTC. The complete variable domain, with remaining parts taken from reference TRBV5-1 and TRBJ1-2, reads KAGVTQTPRYLIKTRGQQVTLSCSPISGHRSVSWYQQTPGQGLQFLFEYFSETQRNKGNFPGRFSGRQFSNSRSEMNVSTLELGDSALYLCASTPQGAGGYTFGSGTRLTVV.